The 18 T cell receptor beta chains listed next were all sequenced from one sample in a study of early T cells in non-severe SARS-CoV-2 infection. TCRdb fed the 5' RACE reads into MiXCR, producing one record per CDR3 protein. The sample yields about 59,000 distinct CDR3 sequences, roughly an eighth seen once. The sample was whole blood, taken at baseline. The receptor source for this set is an adult who was a healthcare worker with PCR-confirmed SARS-CoV-2 infection or an uninfected control (not recorded which).

The rearrangement links TRBV15 to TRBJ2-4, with D possibly matching TRBD2 (5 bases). There are 15 residues in the CDR3. V lost 0 bases and J 8 bases, leaving 14 bases between the germline ends. Germline values: CDR1 LNHNV, CDR2 YYDKDF (reference sequence). The CDR3 DNA is TGTGCCACCAGCAGAGAGGGGAACGGGCGGGACATTCAGTACTTC. Protein product: CATSREGNGRDIQYF.

V is TRBV11-2 and J is TRBJ2-7, with a weak D call TRBD1 (5 bases). Deletions cut 7 bases from V and 3 bases from J, with 16 bases between. CDR1 is SGHAT and CDR2 is FQNNGV in the germline V gene. This CDR3 has 14 residues. The CDR3 region has the DNA TGTGCCAGCACCGTAGGGGCCAGAATCTACGAGCAGTACTTC. The encoded protein is CASTVGARIYEQYF.

This clonotype was observed a few times. V is TRBV4-3 and J is TRBJ2-3, with unresolved D. CDR3 length equals 15 residues. Germline values: CDR1 LGHNA, CDR2 YSLEER. The V and J ends lost 0 bases and 3 bases respectively, with 10 bases between them. CDR3 in amino acids: CASSQETLGTDTQYF. The CDR3 bases are TGCGCCAGCAGCCAAGAGACACTCGGGACAGATACGCAGTATTTT.

This clonotype was recorded many times. This chain connects TRBV19 to TRBJ1-2, with 10 positions matching TRBD1. J lost 8 bases, V lost 3 bases, and 6 bases had no gene match. CDR1 and CDR2 from the germline V gene are LNHDA and SQIVND (reference sequence). The CDR3 length is 14 residues. CDR3 protein: CASSIRGQGTGYTF. CDR3 coding DNA: TGTGCCAGTAGTATCCGGGGACAGGGGACAGGCTACACCTTC. Variable domain in full (rest from reference TRBV19 and TRBJ1-2): DGGITQSPKYLFRKEGQNVTLSCEQNLNHDAMYWYRQDPGQGLRLIYYSQIVNDFQKGDIAEGYSVSREKKESFPLTVTSAQKNPTAFYLCASSIRGQGTGYTFGSGTRLTVV.

The J gene is TRBJ2-1, the V gene TRBV4-1, with no clear D. V shed 0 bases and J shed 9 bases, with 9 bases lying between them. This CDR3 has 13 amino acids. The germline CDR1 and CDR2 sequences are MGHRA and YSYEKL. The CDR3 here is CASSQDRASEQFF. The CDR3 DNA reads as TGCGCCAGCAGCCAAGATAGAGCGAGTGAGCAGTTCTTC.

The chain employs TRBV9 and TRBJ2-5, with TRBD2 identical over 8 bases. The germline V gene has CDR1 SGDLS and CDR2 YYNGEE. V lost 0 bases and J lost 9; bases outside the gene matches: 10. This CDR3 contains 15 residues. The CDR3 DNA reads as TGTGCCAGCAGCGTAGGAGCGGGGGCCGCCGCGGCCCAGTACTTC. It yields the protein CASSVGAGAAAAQYF.

This chain links TRBV7-8 with TRBJ2-7, with 12 bases that match TRBD2. The ends lost 5 bases at V and 0 bases at J; junction bases unmatched: 5. The CDR3 is made up of 16 amino acids. The V gene's germline CDR1 is SGHVS and CDR2 FQNEAQ. The chain's CDR3 is CASSQRLAGDSYEQYF. In DNA form, the CDR3 reads TGTGCCAGCAGCCAACGACTAGCGGGGGACTCCTACGAGCAGTACTTC.

There are many counts of this clonotype. The V and J genes are TRBV24-1 and TRBJ1-2, with D maybe TRBD1 (5 bases). The germline V and J ends were trimmed by 4 bases and 7 bases, with 12 bases remaining between them. In germline, CDR1 is KGHDR, CDR2 SFDVKD. The CDR3 is made up of 13 amino acids. CDR3 loop: CATSERGSTGYTF. The DNA for the CDR3 is TGTGCCACCAGTGAGCGGGGGTCGACTGGCTACACCTTC.

The sample holds a few counts of this clonotype. The gene calls are TRBV6-6 and TRBJ2-7; D is possibly TRBD1 or TRBD2 (5 bases each). Trimming took off 10 bases at V and 6 bases at J, with 16 bases between the two ends. The germline CDR1 and CDR2 sequences are MNHNY and SVGAGI (reference sequence). The CDR3 runs 12 residues. The CDR3 reads CATEGTGGEQYF. The CDR3 DNA is TGTGCCACCGAGGGGACCGGCGGCGAGCAGTACTTC.

V and J are TRBV9 and TRBJ2-3, with 13 bases aligning to TRBD2. The germline V gene has CDR1 SGDLS and CDR2 YYNGEE. The ends lost 4 bases at V and 5 bases at J; junction bases unmatched: 10. CDR3 size: 17 residues. The CDR3 DNA follows: TGTGCCAGCAGCCGAAGAGGACTAGCGGGAGTAGGAGATACGCAGTATTTT. Protein: CASSRRGLAGVGDTQYF.

V gene TRBV5-1 combines with J gene TRBJ1-2; TRBD1 matches at 8 bases. The length of the CDR3 is 16 residues. Trimming at V came to 0 bases and at J to 3 bases, leaving 7 bases not matched to a gene. Looked up from germline, CDR1 is SGHRS and CDR2 is YFSETQ. CDR3 DNA sequence: TGCGCCAGCAGCTTGGCCGGACAGGGTATGGACTATGGCTACACCTTC. Translated: CASSLAGQGMDYGYTF.

This clonotype was counted many times. The J gene is TRBJ1-3, the V gene TRBV5-5; D gene unclear. Germline loops: CDR1 SGHKS, CDR2 YYEKEE (reference sequence). V lost 4 bases and J 0 bases, leaving 17 bases between the germline ends. The CDR3 is made up of 17 amino acids. The CDR3: CASSLGSGPLSGNTIYF. CDR3 DNA sequence: TGTGCCAGCAGCCTTGGATCAGGACCACTCTCTGGAAACACCATATATTTT.

V and J are TRBV7-2 and TRBJ2-7; 11 bases fit TRBD2. V shed 5 bases and J 0 bases; nucleotides not matched to a gene: 3. This CDR3 contains 15 residues. Germline values: CDR1 SGHTA, CDR2 FQGNSA. The CDR3 DNA reads as TGTGCCAGCAGCCCTAGCGGGAGGACCTCCTACGAGCAGTACTTC. Amino acid sequence: CASSPSGRTSYEQYF.

The J gene is TRBJ1-6, the V gene TRBV30, with TRBD1 as a possible D gene (5 bases). This CDR3 contains 13 residues. The germline CDR1 and CDR2 sequences are GTSNPN and SVGIG (reference sequence). Deletions cut 4 bases from V and 4 bases from J, with 8 bases between. CDR3 loop: CAWMRQYNSPLHF. CDR3 DNA sequence: TGTGCCTGGATGCGACAGTATAATTCACCCCTCCACTTT.

This clonotype was picked up many times. The rearrangement joins TRBV4-3 to TRBJ2-3; possibly TRBD1 or TRBD2 for D (5 bases each). CDR3 size: 17 residues. Germline loops: CDR1 LGHNA, CDR2 YSLEER. The ends were cut back, 0 bases at V and 6 bases at J, with 19 bases in the middle. The CDR3 is CASSQDAGTLLGDTQYF. The CDR3 nucleotides read TGCGCCAGCAGCCAAGATGCCGGGACGCTACTAGGGGATACGCAGTATTTT.

The V call is TRBV11-2, the J call TRBJ1-2; maybe TRBD1 (6 bases). The length of the CDR3 is 14 residues. V was trimmed by 5 bases and J by 3 bases, leaving 13 bases between them. Germline V gives CDR1 SGHAT, CDR2 FQNNGV. In DNA form, the CDR3 reads TGTGCCAGCAGCCGTTCGAGGGGGGACTATGGCTACACCTTC. As protein: CASSRSRGDYGYTF.

This clonotype was seen a handful of times. This chain links TRBV5-1 with TRBJ2-5; weak D call: TRBD2 (5 bases). The CDR3 is 16 residues long. With 4 bases removed from V and 4 bases from J, the gap between germline ends came to 20 bases. Germline CDR1 SGHRS, CDR2 YFSETQ. CDR3 protein: CASSPGLNDRGETQYF. CDR3 coding DNA: TGCGCCAGCAGCCCAGGACTGAATGATCGCGGAGAGACCCAGTACTTC.

The chain combines TRBV27 with TRBJ1-1; perhaps TRBD1 as D (6 bases). This CDR3 comprises 15 residues. Trimming left V 1 base short and J 1 base short, with 10 bases between. Germline V gene lookup returns CDR1 MNHEY and CDR2 SMNVEV (reference sequence). The CDR3 bases are TGTGCCAGCAGTTTATACAGGGAGGCGAACACTGAAGCTTTCTTT. Its translation: CASSLYREANTEAFF.